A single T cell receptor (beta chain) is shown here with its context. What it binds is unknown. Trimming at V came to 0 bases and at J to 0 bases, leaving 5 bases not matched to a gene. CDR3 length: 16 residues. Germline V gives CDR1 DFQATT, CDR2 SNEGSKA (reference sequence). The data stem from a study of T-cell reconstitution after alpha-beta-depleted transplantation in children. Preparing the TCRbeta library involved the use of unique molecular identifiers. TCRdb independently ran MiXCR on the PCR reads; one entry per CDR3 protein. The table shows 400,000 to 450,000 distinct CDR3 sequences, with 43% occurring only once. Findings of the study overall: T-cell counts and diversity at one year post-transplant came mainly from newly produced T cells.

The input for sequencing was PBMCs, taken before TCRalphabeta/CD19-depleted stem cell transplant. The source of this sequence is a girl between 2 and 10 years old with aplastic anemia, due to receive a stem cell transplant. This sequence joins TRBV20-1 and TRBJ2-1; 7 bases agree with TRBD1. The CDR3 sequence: CSARDPTGSSYNEQFF. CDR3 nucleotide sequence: TGCAGTGCTAGAGACCCGACAGGGAGCTCCTACAATGAGCAGTTCTTC.